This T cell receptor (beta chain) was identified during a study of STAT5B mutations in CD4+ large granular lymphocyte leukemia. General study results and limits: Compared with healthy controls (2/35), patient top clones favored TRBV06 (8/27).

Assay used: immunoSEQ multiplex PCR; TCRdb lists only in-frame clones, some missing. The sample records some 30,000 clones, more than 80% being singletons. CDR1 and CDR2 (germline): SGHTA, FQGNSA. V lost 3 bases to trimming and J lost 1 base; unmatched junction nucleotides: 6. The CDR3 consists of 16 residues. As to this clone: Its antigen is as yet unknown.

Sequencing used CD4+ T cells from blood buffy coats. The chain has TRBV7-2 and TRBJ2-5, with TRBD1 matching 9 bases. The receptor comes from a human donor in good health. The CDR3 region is CASSFSGTGPQETQYF. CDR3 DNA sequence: TGTGCCAGCAGCTTTTCCGGGACAGGGCCCCAAGAGACCCAGTACTTC.